The sequence of this T cell receptor beta chain was determined in a study of cytomegalovirus exposure and HLA in healthy donors. Study-level background: HLA-typed donors were the source of around 87 million unique TCRs, which an early data release held.

This clone appeared a few times. Its target is not known. Study results and limitations: The authors later linked a missense DCLRE1C variant to TCR beta V- and J-gene trimming. Associated with cytomegalovirus, according to the listing, were approximately 160 TCR beta chains.

The germline V gene has CDR1 ENHRY and CDR2 SYGVKD. The CDR3 sequence is 14 residues long. V was cut by 3 bases and J by 10 bases, with 18 bases left in between. Primers included in the PCR were 60 Vbeta and 13 Jbeta primers. In the study's own analysis: Approximately 9.9 million shared chains were among the roughly 80 million unique TCR beta chains that a later analysis counted. The table came from immunoSEQ multiplex PCR; TCRdb's copy has only in-frame clones and leaves some out. The V and J calls and clone size are taken from that table; D and trimming were inferred from the DNA. The sample lists approximately 180,000 clones, around 79% seen once, with roughly 1.4% in the top ten.

The receptor was derived from a woman between 45 and 60 years old in good health and CMV-seronegative. What was sequenced was PBMCs. V usage is TRBV10-3 and J usage is TRBJ1-1; D is perhaps TRBD1 (5 bases). CDR3 loop: CAISDDSSRWVAFF. CDR3 sequence (DNA): TGTGCCATCAGTGACGACAGTTCCCGGTGGGTAGCTTTCTTT.